This T cell receptor (beta chain) was identified in a study of T cells after yellow fever vaccination. Study-level information: Preparation used SMART-Seq v4 Ultra Low Input for the low-cell-number fractions.

There are a few counts of this clonotype. Per the germline V gene, CDR1 is LGHNA and CDR2 is YNFKEQ. There are 16 residues in the CDR3. V trimming: 5 bases; J trimming: 1 base; junction bases outside the gene matches: 10. UMIs were added to TCR cDNA along with a universal primer site when it was made by 5'RACE template switching. Via MiXCR, TCRdb re-called the 5' RACE reads, giving one row per CDR3 protein. The data show 300,000 or so distinct CDR3 sequences, with 8.5% to 10% seen just once and about 3.5% held by the top ten. The chain carries TRBV4-2 and TRBJ1-1; TRBD1 aligns across 7 bases. The clonotype comes from a man aged 18 to 35 who received the YFV17D yellow fever vaccine. Source: CD4+ T cells sorted from PBMCs, taken 5 days after the yellow fever booster vaccination. The CDR3 DNA is TGTGCCAGCAGCAGTTTAGACAGGGCGAGGAACACTGAAGCTTTCTTT. This gives the protein CASSSLDRARNTEAFF.